These 24 T cell receptor beta chains originate from one sample sequenced in a study of T cell changes during pregnancy in multiple sclerosis (dated by TCRdb to between 2018 and 2021). Library prep was done by the immunoSEQ multiplex PCR assay. Imported from immuneACCESS, the table was reduced by TCRdb to in-frame sequences with V and J called. These copies leave out some clones; in studies compared against another copy, an unresolved V gene accounts for under half, and the cause of the remainder is not known. The sample table contains some 60,000 clones; only one count was recorded for 75% to 95% of them. 3.6% of the sample comes from the top ten. Sequenced material: peripheral blood, taken after pregnancy. The origin of the receptors is a female donor in good health, enrolled as a control in a pregnancy study.

The V call is TRBV7-2, the J call TRBJ1-1; possibly TRBD1 for D (5 bases). The CDR3 runs to 14 residues. Germline lookup yields CDR1 SGHTA and CDR2 FQGNSA. Trimming pared 1 base from V and 1 base from J, leaving 7 bases between. CDR3: CASSLGGGNTEAFF. The CDR3 DNA is TGTGCCAGCAGCTTAGGGGGGGGGAACACTGAAGCTTTCTTT.

CDR3 sequence reads: CASSELPGREISYEQYF. CDR3 nucleotides: TGCGCCAGCAGTGAGTTGCCGGGCCGGGAGATTTCCTACGAGCAGTACTTC. This sequence joins TRBV10-2 and TRBJ2-7; TRBD2 might be the D (6 bases). Per the germline V gene, CDR1 is WSHSY and CDR2 is SAAADI. The CDR3 is 17 amino acids. V lost 1 base and J lost 1, with 17 bases in between.

The V call is TRBV5-6, the J call TRBJ1-2; D might be TRBD1 (6 bases). V was cut by 1 base and J by 0 bases, with 7 bases left in between. CDR1 and CDR2 from the germline V gene are SGHDT and YYEEEE. The CDR3 has 14 amino acids. As DNA, the CDR3 is TGTGCCAGCAGCTTGCGGACAGCTAACTATGGCTACACCTTC. This gives the protein CASSLRTANYGYTF.

This rearrangement joins TRBV6-1 to TRBJ2-5; D is possibly TRBD1 (5 bases). Germline CDR1 and CDR2: MNHNS and SASEGT. V was cut by 6 bases and J by 4 bases, with 15 bases left in between. The CDR3 has 14 amino acids. The CDR3: CASRDILWGETQYF. As DNA, the CDR3 is TGTGCCAGCAGGGACATACTCTGGGGAGAGACCCAGTACTTC.

J is TRBJ2-7 and V is TRBV5-4, with 7 bases that match TRBD1. Per germline, CDR1 SGHNT and CDR2 YYREEE (reference sequence). CDR3 size: 13 residues. The ends lost 2 bases at V and 6 bases at J; junction bases unmatched: 5. The CDR3 here is CASSLRDRLEQYF. The CDR3 bases are TGTGCCAGCAGCTTACGGGACAGACTCGAGCAGTACTTC.

The rearrangement links TRBV5-1 to TRBJ2-1, with TRBD2 as a possible D gene (5 bases). Trimming removed 0 bases at V and 6 bases at J, with 10 bases between. This CDR3 contains 14 residues. From germline, CDR1 is SGHRS and CDR2 YFSETQ. CDR3 amino acids: CASSLEIARNEQFF. The DNA of the CDR3 is TGCGCCAGCAGCTTGGAAATAGCGCGCAATGAGCAGTTCTTC.

CDR3 in amino acids: CASSLARGLNYGYTF. CDR3 nucleotides: TGCGCCAGCAGCTTGGCCAGGGGTTTGAACTATGGCTACACCTTC. The chain has TRBV5-1 and TRBJ1-2; tentatively, D is TRBD1 (6 bases). The CDR3 totals 15 residues. Trimming left V 0 bases short and J 2 bases short, with 11 bases between. Germline V CDR1 and CDR2: SGHRS, YFSETQ.

The chain combines TRBV7-3 with TRBJ1-2, with D unresolved. The V gene's germline CDR1 is SGHTA and CDR2 FQGTGA. Trimming shortened V by 3 bases and J by 5 bases, and 7 bases separated the two germline ends. CDR3 length equals 12 residues. The CDR3 DNA reads TGTGCCAGCAGCTTGGAGGGATATGGCTACACCTTC. Translating it yields CASSLEGYGYTF.

This clone was recorded once. The chain couples TRBV28 to TRBJ1-2; the match to TRBD1 covers 7 bases. CDR1 MDHEN and CDR2 SYDVKM come from the germline V gene. V lost 1 base, J lost 2 bases, and 4 bases stayed unmatched. This CDR3 has 15 amino acids. The DNA for the CDR3 is TGTGCCAGCAGTTTATTGGCAGGGGGGAACTATGGCTACACCTTC. This translates into CASSLLAGGNYGYTF.

The chain recombines TRBV2 with TRBJ2-7, with a tentative D call TRBD2 (6 bases). This CDR3 is built from 13 residues. Germline loops: CDR1 SNHLY, CDR2 FYNNEI. Trimming pared 6 bases from V and 2 bases from J, leaving 11 bases between. The CDR3 bases are TGTGCCAGCAGGCGGGGCGGGACCTACGAGCAGTACTTC. Translated: CASRRGGTYEQYF.

V usage is TRBV18 and J usage is TRBJ2-1; D remains unclear. Trimming left V 6 bases short and J 4 bases short, with 10 bases between. The CDR3 length is 13 residues. Germline V lookup: CDR1 KGHSH, CDR2 LQKENI. The CDR3: CASSLGPYNEQFF. In DNA, the CDR3 is TGTGCCAGCTCCCTGGGCCCTTACAATGAGCAGTTCTTC.

This clone was seen a few times. V usage is TRBV4-1 and J usage is TRBJ1-1, with a tentative D call TRBD1 (6 bases). V was clipped by 0 bases and J by 0 bases, with 8 bases between them. This CDR3 contains 15 residues. Per germline, CDR1 MGHRA and CDR2 YSYEKL. CDR3 loop: CASSQDRDMNTEAFF. The CDR3 coding sequence is TGCGCCAGCAGCCAAGACAGGGACATGAACACTGAAGCTTTCTTT.

The chain employs TRBV19 and TRBJ1-6; a weak D match, TRBD1 (5 bases). This CDR3 has 14 residues. Germline values: CDR1 LNHDA, CDR2 SQIVND (reference sequence). With 6 bases removed from V and 8 bases from J, the gap between germline ends came to 14 bases. In DNA, the CDR3 is TGTGCCAGTAGAAACACGATCAGGGATTCACCCCTCCACTTT. Amino acid sequence: CASRNTIRDSPLHF.

This clone was observed once. V gene TRBV19 combines with J gene TRBJ1-1; weak D call: TRBD1 (6 bases). The CDR3 is 15 amino acids. V lost 4 bases and J 1 base, leaving 13 bases between the germline ends. Germline lookup yields CDR1 LNHDA and CDR2 SQIVND (reference sequence). CDR3: CASSRSPGANTEAFF. The CDR3 bases are TGTGCCAGTAGTAGGAGTCCAGGGGCGAACACTGAAGCTTTCTTT.

The rearrangement links TRBV6-6 to TRBJ1-2; D not certain. The CDR3 length is 12 residues. V lost 7 bases and J 3 bases, leaving 9 bases between the germline ends. Germline V gives CDR1 MNHNY, CDR2 SVGAGI (reference sequence). CDR3 protein: CASKSGDYGYTF. In DNA, the CDR3 is TGTGCCAGCAAATCCGGGGACTATGGCTACACCTTC.

This clone was recorded only once. The V and J genes are TRBV5-1 and TRBJ2-1; the D gene is possibly TRBD2 (6 bases). Trimming stripped 1 base from V and 3 bases from J, with 11 bases between. CDR1 is SGHRS and CDR2 is YFSETQ in the germline V gene. This CDR3 is 15 amino acids long. The CDR3 region has the DNA TGCGCCAGCAGCTTGCCTAGGAGGGGCTACAATGAGCAGTTCTTC. Translated: CASSLPRRGYNEQFF.

The chain has TRBV5-1 and TRBJ2-3; possibly TRBD2 for D (5 bases). The CDR3 consists of 15 residues. Per the germline V gene, CDR1 is SGHRS and CDR2 is YFSETQ. Trimming cost V 4 bases and J 3 bases, with 15 bases left between them. CDR3 protein: CASSMDFYLTDTQYF. The DNA of the CDR3 is TGCGCCAGCAGCATGGACTTTTATTTGACAGATACGCAGTATTTT.

This rearrangement joins TRBV19 to TRBJ1-6, with 9 bases aligning to TRBD1. CDR3 size: 16 residues. The ends lost 5 bases at V and 7 bases at J; junction bases unmatched: 9. CDR1 LNHDA and CDR2 SQIVND come from the germline V gene (reference sequence). The CDR3 spells CASSSTAGTGNSPLHF. CDR3 sequence (DNA): TGTGCCAGTAGTTCAACCGCCGGGACAGGGAATTCACCCCTCCACTTT.

This chain uses TRBV28 with TRBJ1-4; D unclear. The V and J ends lost 7 bases and 0 bases respectively, with 15 bases between them. Per germline, CDR1 MDHEN and CDR2 SYDVKM. The CDR3 is made up of 16 amino acids. The CDR3, as DNA: TGTGCCAGCACCTCTCCTGGAGAATCAACTAATGAAAAACTGTTTTTT. Translation gives CASTSPGESTNEKLFF.

The chain links TRBV9 to TRBJ2-1; a weak D match, TRBD2 (5 bases). V lost 4 bases and J lost 7, with 18 bases in between. Germline V CDR1 and CDR2: SGDLS, YYNGEE. The CDR3 has 15 amino acids. In nucleotides, the CDR3 is TGTGCCAGCAGCCCCTGGGGTCTAGCCGAAAATGAGCAGTTCTTC. It encodes CASSPWGLAENEQFF.

J is TRBJ2-5 and V is TRBV5-1; TRBD1 matches 9 bases. The CDR3 consists of 16 residues. V lost 3 bases and J lost 7; bases outside the gene matches: 13. Germline CDR1 SGHRS, CDR2 YFSETQ. CDR3 bases: TGCGCCAGCAGCTCGCCCCCGGGACAGGGAGAAGTGACCCAGTACTTC. It codes for CASSSPPGQGEVTQYF.

This chain connects TRBV2 to TRBJ1-4, with D hard to call. Germline V CDR1 and CDR2: SNHLY, FYNNEI. There are 16 residues in the CDR3. The V end lost 6 bases, the J end lost 5 bases, and 19 bases lay between the germline ends. In DNA, the CDR3 is TGTGCCAGCAGCCCACTCCGGGGAGGCGAGAATGAAAAACTGTTTTTT. Protein: CASSPLRGGENEKLFF.

The chain joins TRBV7-2 to TRBJ2-7, with 7 bases identical to TRBD2. CDR3 length: 15 residues. CDR1 is SGHTA, CDR2 FQGNSA, per germline. J was trimmed by 0 bases and V by 0 bases; bases with no gene match: 2. The CDR3 loop reads CASSLASGPSYEQYF. The DNA for the CDR3 is TGTGCCAGCAGCTTAGCTAGCGGGCCCTCCTACGAGCAGTACTTC.

The chain has TRBV4-2 and TRBJ2-2; 8 nucleotides match TRBD2. The V and J ends lost 0 bases and 0 bases, in that order; junction bases with no gene match: 9. Germline CDR1 reads LGHNA; CDR2 reads YNFKEQ. The CDR3 consists of 19 residues. The CDR3 coding sequence is TGTGCCAGCAGCCAAGATCTTTTGGGCGGGGGGACGAACACCGGGGAGCTGTTTTTT. This encodes CASSQDLLGGGTNTGELFF.